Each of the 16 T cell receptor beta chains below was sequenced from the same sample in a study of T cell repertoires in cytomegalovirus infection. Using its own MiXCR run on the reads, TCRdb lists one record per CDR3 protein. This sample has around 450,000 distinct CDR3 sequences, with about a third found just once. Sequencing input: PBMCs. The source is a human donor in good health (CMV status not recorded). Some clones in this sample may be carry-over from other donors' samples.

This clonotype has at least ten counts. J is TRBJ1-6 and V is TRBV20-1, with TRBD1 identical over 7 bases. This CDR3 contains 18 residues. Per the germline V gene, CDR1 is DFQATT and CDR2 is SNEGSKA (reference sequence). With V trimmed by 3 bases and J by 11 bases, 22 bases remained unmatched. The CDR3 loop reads CSASRTRQGAVSRAPLHF. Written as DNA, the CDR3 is TGCAGTGCTAGCCGCACAAGACAGGGAGCAGTCAGTAGGGCACCCCTCCACTTT.

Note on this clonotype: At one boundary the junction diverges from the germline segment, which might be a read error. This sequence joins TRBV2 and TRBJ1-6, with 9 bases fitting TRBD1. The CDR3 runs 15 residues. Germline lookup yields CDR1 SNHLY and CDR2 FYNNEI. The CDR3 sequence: CASSENRGHNSALHF. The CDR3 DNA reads TGTGCCAGCAGTGAGAACAGGGGGCATAATTCAGCCCTCCACTTT.

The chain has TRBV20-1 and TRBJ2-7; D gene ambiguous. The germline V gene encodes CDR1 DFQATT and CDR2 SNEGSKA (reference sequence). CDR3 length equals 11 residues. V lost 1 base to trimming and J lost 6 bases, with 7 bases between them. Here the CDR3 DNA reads TGCAGTGCTAGAGGTGGAAGCGAGCAGTACTTC. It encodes CSARGGSEQYF.

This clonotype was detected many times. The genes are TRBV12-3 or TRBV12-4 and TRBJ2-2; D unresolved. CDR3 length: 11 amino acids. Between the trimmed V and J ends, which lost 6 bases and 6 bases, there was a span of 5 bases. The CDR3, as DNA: TGTGCCAGCAGACTTTCCGGGGAGCTGTTTTTT. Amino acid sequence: CASRLSGELFF.

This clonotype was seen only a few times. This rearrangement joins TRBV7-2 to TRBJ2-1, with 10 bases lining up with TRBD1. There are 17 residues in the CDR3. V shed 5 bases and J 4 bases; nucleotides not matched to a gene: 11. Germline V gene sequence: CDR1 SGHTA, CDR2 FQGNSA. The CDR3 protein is CASSNRLGTGDYNEQFF. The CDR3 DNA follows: TGTGCCAGCAGCAACCGACTCGGGACAGGGGATTACAATGAGCAGTTCTTC.

The CDR3 coding sequence is TGTGCCAGCAGCACTCGACAGAGGGGAGAGGAGACCCAGTACTTC. This translates into CASSTRQRGEETQYF. The chain is built from TRBV6-2 or TRBV6-3 and TRBJ2-5; tentatively, D is TRBD1 or TRBD2 (5 bases each). Germline values: CDR1 MNHEY, CDR2 SVGEGT. The CDR3 extends over 15 amino acids. Trimming shortened V by 6 bases and J by 5 bases, and 19 bases separated the two germline ends.

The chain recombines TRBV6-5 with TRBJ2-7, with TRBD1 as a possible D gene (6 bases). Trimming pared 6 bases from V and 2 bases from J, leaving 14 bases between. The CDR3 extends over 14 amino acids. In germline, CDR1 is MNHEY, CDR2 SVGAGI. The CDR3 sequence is CASSLNRAPYEQYF. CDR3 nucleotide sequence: TGTGCCAGCAGCCTAAACAGGGCGCCCTACGAGCAGTACTTC.

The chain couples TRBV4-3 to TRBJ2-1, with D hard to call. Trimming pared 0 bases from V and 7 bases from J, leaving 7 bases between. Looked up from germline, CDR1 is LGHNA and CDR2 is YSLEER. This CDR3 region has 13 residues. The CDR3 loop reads CASSQDSGNEQFF. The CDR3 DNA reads TGCGCCAGCAGCCAAGATTCCGGGAATGAGCAGTTCTTC.

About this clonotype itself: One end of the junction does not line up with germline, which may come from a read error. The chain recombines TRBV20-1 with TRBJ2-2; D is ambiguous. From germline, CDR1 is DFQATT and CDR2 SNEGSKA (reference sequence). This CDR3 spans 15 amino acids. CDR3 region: CSARDPGSLTVELFF. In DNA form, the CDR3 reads TGCAGTGCTAGAGATCCGGGCAGCTTGACCGTGGAGCTGTTTTTT.

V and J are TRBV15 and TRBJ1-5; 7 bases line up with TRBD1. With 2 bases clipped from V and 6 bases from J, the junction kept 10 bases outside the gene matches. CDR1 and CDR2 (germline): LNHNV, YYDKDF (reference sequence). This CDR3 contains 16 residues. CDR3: CATSRHTGARGQPQHF. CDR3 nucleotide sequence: TGTGCCACCAGCAGACATACAGGGGCGCGGGGTCAGCCCCAGCATTTT.

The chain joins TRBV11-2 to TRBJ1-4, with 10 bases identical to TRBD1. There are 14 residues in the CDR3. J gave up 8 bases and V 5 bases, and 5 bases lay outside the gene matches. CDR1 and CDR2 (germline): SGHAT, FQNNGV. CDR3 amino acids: CASSRDRGPEKLFF. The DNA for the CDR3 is TGTGCCAGCAGCCGCGACAGGGGGCCGGAAAAACTGTTTTTT.

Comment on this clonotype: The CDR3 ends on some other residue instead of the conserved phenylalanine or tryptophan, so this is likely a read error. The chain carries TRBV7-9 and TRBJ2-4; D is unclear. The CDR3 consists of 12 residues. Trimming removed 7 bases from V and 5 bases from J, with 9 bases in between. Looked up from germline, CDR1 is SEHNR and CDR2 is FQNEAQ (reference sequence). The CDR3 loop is CASNPLENIQYL. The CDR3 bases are TGTGCCAGCAACCCTCTGGAAAACATTCAGTACTTA.

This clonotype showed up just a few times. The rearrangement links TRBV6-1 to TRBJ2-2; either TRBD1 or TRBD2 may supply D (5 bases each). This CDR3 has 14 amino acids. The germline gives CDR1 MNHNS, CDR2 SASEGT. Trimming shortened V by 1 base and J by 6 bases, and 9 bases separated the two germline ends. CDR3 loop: CASSEGGGSGELFF. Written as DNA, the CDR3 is TGTGCCAGCAGTGAAGGTGGGGGATCCGGGGAGCTGTTTTTT.

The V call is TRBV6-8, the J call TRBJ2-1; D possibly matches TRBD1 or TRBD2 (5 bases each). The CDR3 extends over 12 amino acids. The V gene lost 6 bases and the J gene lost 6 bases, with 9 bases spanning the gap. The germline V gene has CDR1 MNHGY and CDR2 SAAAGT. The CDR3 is CASRGVGNEQFF. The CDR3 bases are TGTGCCAGCAGGGGGGTGGGCAATGAGCAGTTCTTC.

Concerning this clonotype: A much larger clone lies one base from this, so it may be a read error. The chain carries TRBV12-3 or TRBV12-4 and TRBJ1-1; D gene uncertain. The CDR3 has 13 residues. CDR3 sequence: CASRIQANTEACF. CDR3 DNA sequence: TGTGCCAGCAGGATCCAGGCGAACACTGAAGCTTGCTTT.

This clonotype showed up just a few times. CDR3 DNA sequence: TGCGCCAGCAGCTTGGTTGGCCCCGGGACAGGGGGAAATTCACCCCTCCACTTT. Its translation: CASSLVGPGTGGNSPLHF. This rearrangement joins TRBV5-1 to TRBJ1-6; 11 bases are a match to TRBD1. CDR3 length equals 18 residues. Looked up from germline, CDR1 is SGHRS and CDR2 is YFSETQ. The trim removed 0 bases at V and 7 bases at J, leaving 9 bases unmatched.